This record looks at one T cell receptor beta chain sequence and its context. Its antigen remains unknown. Sequencing used immunoSEQ multiplex PCR; TCRdb keeps in-frame clones, though not all of them. Among 25,000 or so clones, around 88% were seen once, and the ten largest hold approximately 6.7%. The entry originates in a study of T cells after posttransplantation cyclophosphamide. This CDR3 region has 12 residues. Germline V gene lookup returns CDR1 MDHEN and CDR2 SYDVKM. V was clipped by 2 bases and J by 6 bases, with 8 bases between them. The study, taken as a whole, reports: Later blood repertoires were often dominated by clones from the donor CD8+ memory compartment. After PTCy, TRB diversity resembled that of CNI/methotrexate controls. Tissue-infiltrating T cells from skin or gut overlapped little with blood T cells.

This sequence was found in a woman between 55 and 75 years old with a blood cancer, CMV-positive, and with a related stem cell donor. The V and J genes are TRBV28 and TRBJ2-7; TRBD1 might be the D (6 bases). What was sequenced was PBMCs. The CDR3 sequence is CASSLTGREQYF. CDR3 nucleotides: TGTGCCAGCAGTTTAACAGGGCGCGAGCAGTACTTC.